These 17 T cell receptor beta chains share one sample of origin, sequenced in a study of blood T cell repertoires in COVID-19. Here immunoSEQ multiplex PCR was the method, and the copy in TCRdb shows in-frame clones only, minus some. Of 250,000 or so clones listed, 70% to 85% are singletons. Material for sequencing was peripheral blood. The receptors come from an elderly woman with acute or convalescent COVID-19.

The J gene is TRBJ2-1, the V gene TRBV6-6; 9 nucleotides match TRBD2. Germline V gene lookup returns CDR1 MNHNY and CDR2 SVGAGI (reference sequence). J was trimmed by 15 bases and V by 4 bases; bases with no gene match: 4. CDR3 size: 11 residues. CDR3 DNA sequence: TGTGCCAGCAGTTTTAGCGGGAGCCCGTTCTTC. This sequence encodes CASSFSGSPFF.

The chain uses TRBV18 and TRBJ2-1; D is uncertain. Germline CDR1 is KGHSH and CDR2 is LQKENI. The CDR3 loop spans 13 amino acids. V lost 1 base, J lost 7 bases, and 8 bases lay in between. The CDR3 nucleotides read TGTGCCAGCTCACCACTGTCGGTAAATGAGCAGTTCTTC. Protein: CASSPLSVNEQFF.

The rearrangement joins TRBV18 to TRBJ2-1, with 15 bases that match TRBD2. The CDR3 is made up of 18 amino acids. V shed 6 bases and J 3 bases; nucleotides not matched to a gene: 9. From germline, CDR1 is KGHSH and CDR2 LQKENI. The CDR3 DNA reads TGTGCCAGCTCCCATGGGACTAGCGGGGGGTTTTTCTACAATGAGCAGTTCTTC. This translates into CASSHGTSGGFFYNEQFF. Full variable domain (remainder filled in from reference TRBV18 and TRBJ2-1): NAGVMQNPRHLVRRRGQEARLRCSPMKGHSHVYWYRQLPEEGLKFMVYLQKENIIDESGMPKERFSAEFPKEGPSILRIQQVVRGDSAAYFCASSHGTSGGFFYNEQFFGPGTRLTVL.

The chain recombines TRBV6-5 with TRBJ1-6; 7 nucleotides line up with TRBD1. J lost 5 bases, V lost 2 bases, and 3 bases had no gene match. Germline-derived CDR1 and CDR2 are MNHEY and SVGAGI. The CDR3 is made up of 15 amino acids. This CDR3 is CASSYRDSHNSPLHF. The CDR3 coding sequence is TGTGCCAGCAGTTACCGGGACAGTCATAATTCACCCCTCCACTTT.

The CDR3: CSVTTGGGGNTIYF. The DNA of the CDR3 is TGCAGCGTTACAACAGGGGGCGGTGGAAACACCATATATTTT. The V gene is TRBV29-1, the J gene TRBJ1-3, with 9 positions matching TRBD1. The germline CDR1 and CDR2 sequences are SQVTM and ANQGSEA. With V trimmed by 5 bases and J by 3 bases, 5 bases remained unmatched. The CDR3 sequence is 14 residues long.

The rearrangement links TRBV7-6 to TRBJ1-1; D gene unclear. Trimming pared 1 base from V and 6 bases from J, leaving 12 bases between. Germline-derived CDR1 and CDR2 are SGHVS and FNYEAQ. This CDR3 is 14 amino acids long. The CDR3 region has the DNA TGTGCCAGCAGCTTAGTGGGTGCGGGTGCTGAAGCTTTCTTT. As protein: CASSLVGAGAEAFF.

CDR3 sequence: CASSRAYEQYF. Here the CDR3 DNA reads TGTGCCAGCAGTCGCGCCTACGAGCAGTACTTC. J is TRBJ2-7 and V is TRBV14; the D is unclear. This CDR3 has 11 amino acids. The ends were cut back, 6 bases at V and 2 bases at J, with 5 bases in the middle. CDR1 is SGHDN, CDR2 FVKESK, per germline. Full variable domain (outside the CDR3, taken from reference TRBV14 and TRBJ2-7): EAGVTQFPSHSVIEKGQTVTLRCDPISGHDNLYWYRRVMGKEIKFLLHFVKESKQDESGMPNNRFLAERTGGTYSTLKVQPAELEDSGVYFCASSRAYEQYFGPGTRLTVT.

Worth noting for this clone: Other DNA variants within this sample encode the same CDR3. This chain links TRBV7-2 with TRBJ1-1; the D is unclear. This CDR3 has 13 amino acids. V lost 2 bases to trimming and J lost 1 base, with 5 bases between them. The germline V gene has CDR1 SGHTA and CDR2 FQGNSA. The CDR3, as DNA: TGTGCCAGCAGCTTAAGCGGGAACACTGAAGCTTTCTTT. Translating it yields CASSLSGNTEAFF.

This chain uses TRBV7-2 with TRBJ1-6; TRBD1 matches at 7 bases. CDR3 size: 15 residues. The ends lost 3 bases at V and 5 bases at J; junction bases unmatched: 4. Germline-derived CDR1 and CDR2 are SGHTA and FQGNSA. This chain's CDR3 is CASSFGGQNNSPLHF. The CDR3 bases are TGTGCCAGCAGCTTCGGGGGACAGAATAATTCACCCCTCCACTTT.

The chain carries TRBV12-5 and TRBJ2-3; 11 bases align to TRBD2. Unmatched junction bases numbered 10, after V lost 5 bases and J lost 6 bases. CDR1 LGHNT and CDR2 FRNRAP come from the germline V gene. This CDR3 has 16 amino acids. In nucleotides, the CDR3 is TGTGCTAGTGGTCTGGGTCTAGCGGGGGGCGGGGATACGCAGTATTTT. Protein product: CASGLGLAGGGDTQYF.

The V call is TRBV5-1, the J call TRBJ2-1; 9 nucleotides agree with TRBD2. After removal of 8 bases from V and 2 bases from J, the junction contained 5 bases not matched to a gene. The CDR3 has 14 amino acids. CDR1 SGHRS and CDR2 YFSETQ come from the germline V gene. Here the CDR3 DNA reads TGCGCCAGTCGCGCGGGGGGGGCCTACAATGAGCAGTTCTTC. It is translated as CASRAGGAYNEQFF.

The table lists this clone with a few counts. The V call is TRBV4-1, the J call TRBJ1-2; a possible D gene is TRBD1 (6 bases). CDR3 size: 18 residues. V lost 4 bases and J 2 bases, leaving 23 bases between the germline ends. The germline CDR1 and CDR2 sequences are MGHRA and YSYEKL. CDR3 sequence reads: CASSPNRDNSQLNYGYTF. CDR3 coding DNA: TGCGCCAGCAGCCCCAACCGGGACAACTCTCAATTGAACTATGGCTACACCTTC.

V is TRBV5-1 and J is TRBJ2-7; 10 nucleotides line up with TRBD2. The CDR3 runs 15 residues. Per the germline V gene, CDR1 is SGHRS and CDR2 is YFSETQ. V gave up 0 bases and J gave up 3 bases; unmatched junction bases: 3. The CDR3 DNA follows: TGCGCCAGCAGCTTGGCTAGCGGGAGTCTCTACGAGCAGTACTTC. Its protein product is CASSLASGSLYEQYF.

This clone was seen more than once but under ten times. In nucleotides, the CDR3 is TGTGCCAGCTCACCAGGGCAGGGGGTTGCTTTCTTT. Translation gives CASSPGQGVAFF. The chain couples TRBV18 to TRBJ1-1, with 7 positions matching TRBD1. The CDR3 extends over 12 amino acids. Trimming at V came to 2 bases and at J to 11 bases, leaving 5 bases not matched to a gene. Germline V CDR1 and CDR2: KGHSH, LQKENI.

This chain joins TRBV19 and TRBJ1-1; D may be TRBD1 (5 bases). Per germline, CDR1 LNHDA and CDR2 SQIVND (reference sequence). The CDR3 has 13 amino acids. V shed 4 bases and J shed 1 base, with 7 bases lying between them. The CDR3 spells CASSTTENTEAFF. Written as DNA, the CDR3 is TGTGCCAGTAGTACGACAGAGAACACTGAAGCTTTCTTT.

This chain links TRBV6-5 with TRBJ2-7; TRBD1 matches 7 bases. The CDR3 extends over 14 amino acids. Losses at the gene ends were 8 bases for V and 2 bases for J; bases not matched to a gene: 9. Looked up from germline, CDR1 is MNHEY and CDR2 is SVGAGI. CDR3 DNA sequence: TGTGCCAGCGCCTCCGAGACAGGGCCCTACGAGCAGTACTTC. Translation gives CASASETGPYEQYF.

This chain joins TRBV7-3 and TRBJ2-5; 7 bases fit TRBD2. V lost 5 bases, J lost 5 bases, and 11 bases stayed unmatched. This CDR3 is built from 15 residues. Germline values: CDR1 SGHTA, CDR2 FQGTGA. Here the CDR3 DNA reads TGTGCCAGCAGCAAGACTAGCAGGAGGGAGGAGACCCAGTACTTC. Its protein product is CASSKTSRREETQYF.